This T cell receptor beta chain originates from a study of cytomegalovirus exposure and HLA in healthy donors (dated by TCRdb to about 2017). About the study as a whole: According to an earlier analysis of 450 to 650 of the donors, about 179 million T cells yielded 100 million or so unique TCR beta sequences and about 300 Gb of sequence data. To study patterns of TCR occurrence, a later analysis re-analyzed previously published TCR beta repertoires from 666 donors and added high-resolution HLA genotyping. Among some 410 genotyped donors of the cohort, an average of roughly 230,000 unique TCR beta nucleotide sequences was sequenced per donor, of which approximately 18% were non-productive. A later genetic analysis took genome-wide SNP genotypes for about 65% of the roughly 670 donors and used that subset as a discovery cohort. About 330 gigabases of sequencing data and roughly 80 million unique TCR sequences made up an early release that covered around 640 HLA-typed donors. High-throughput TCR immunosequencing, statistical association of individual TCRs with disease status, and machine learning were combined to predict cytomegalovirus infection status. Donor age, sex, ethnicity and CMV serostatus were compiled alongside the repertoire data. Among the roughly 400 genotyped donors, 75% to 90% belonged to the genetic ancestry cluster associated with self-reported Caucasian donors. An earlier analysis of 587 of the donors used high-throughput TCR beta sequencing to judge whether each TCR beta V gene segment behaved as functional or pseudogenic. The number of donors typed differed by locus, with 629-630 for A, B, C, DRB1 and DQB1, over 500 for DQA1, approximately 570 for DPA1, and 450 to 480 for DPB1. Class I and class II HLA loci were covered by the typing at four-digit resolution. Every discovery cohort repertoire had been produced on one sequencing platform. Four or five DR-DQ haplotypes were treated as single units for association and clustering because of strong linkage in the cohort. In addition to the first cohort of 666 subjects, a separate validation cohort of approximately 120 different subjects was used. The study profiled the T cell repertoires of hundreds of subjects by immunosequencing and related them to cytomegalovirus serostatus. Rather than using new phenotypic data, the later analysis identified candidate immune exposures from TCR beta sequences and from how often those sequences occurred across donors. The aim of the study was to test whether cataloging public T cell receptors could identify signatures of past pathogen exposure. What the work shows at the level of the full study, not this receptor alone: Because HLA typing was unavailable for some donors at each locus, only the typed subset was used in association tests. Only TCR beta chains were sequenced in this cohort, and the absence of alpha or paired-chain data limited detectable features. A further reported finding was that TCR beta sequences accurately predicted the HLA-A and HLA-B alleles for most subjects in the first cohort. At a false discovery rate of 0.05, a later analysis linked some 18,000 TCR beta sequences to specific HLA alleles. Because the 87-base-pair reads could not distinguish some IMGT-functional V segments, including TRBV6-2 and TRBV6-3, those segments were excluded. According to a later genetic analysis, donors in an Asian-associated ancestry cluster had fewer N-insertions in productive TCRs than the approximately 710-donor mean. In vitro tests confirmed that a few of the cytomegalovirus-associated TCR beta chains recognize cytomegalovirus antigens. In a later analysis, HLA-associated TCR beta chains showed more clonal expansion and lower generation probabilities than non-associated chains that were equally common. A later genetic analysis associated a missense DCLRE1C variant with V-gene and J-gene trimming of TCR beta chains, and an independent cohort replicated the association. An earlier analysis of around 600 of the donors showed that most TCR beta V segments appeared in productive rearrangements either about 90% or about 30% of the time, which broadly matched IMGT annotations. In a later analysis, most CMV-associated TCR beta chains were found to appear HLA-restricted, with HLA associations seemingly driven largely by CMV exposure. In a later analysis, the rate of TCR association differed among HLA loci, with DRB1 alleles having the most associated TCRs and HLA-C alleles having the fewest. Roughly uniform sequencing depth across donors was assumed in presence/absence analyses, although this assumption may not hold. Cytomegalovirus status was reported to be diagnosed by the classifier with high specificity and sensitivity in both the original and validation cohorts. Because counts were too low, about 15 rarely observed V segments, including chromosome 9 orphons, were left out of the earlier analysis of some 600 of the donors. According to the authors, the approach could potentially be generalized to other disease states and immunological phenotypes. For the cohort, immune exposure information was limited to CMV serostatus. Linkage disequilibrium might explain the correlated functional status among segregating V segments, but an unknown experimental factor could not be ruled out. A later analysis reported that several top co-occurrence clusters appeared linked to parvovirus B19, influenza, CMV and Epstein-Barr virus. The study gave a list of 150 to 200 TCR beta chains associated with cytomegalovirus. Strong co-occurrence of HLA alleles, especially DR and DQ, made assigning TCR associations to individual alleles difficult. The sequencing pipeline was judged likely to have produced a cluster of highly shared sequence variants as a technical artifact. Across donors, most TCR sequences were observed very rarely, whereas some public TCRs were present in many individuals.

Libraries were built with the immunoSEQ multiplex PCR assay. For the multiplex PCR, a mixture combining 60 forward primers for TCR Vbeta segments and 13 reverse primers for TCR Jbeta segments was used. The CDR3 region of rearranged TCR beta genes was amplified from genomic DNA by a multiplex PCR assay. On the Illumina HiSeq System, the amplified TCR beta libraries were sequenced as 87-base-pair reads. The source study handled its data this way. A later analysis counted tens of millions of unique TCR beta chains across the 640 or so repertoires, and roughly 10 million of these chains were shared by at least two donors. To remove PCR and sequencing errors, raw reads were error-corrected and collapsed into unique sequences using a nearest-neighbor algorithm that merged closely related sequences. CDR3 sequences were aligned to IMGT reference sequences to assign V, D and J gene segments. For a sequence to be retained, a match of at least six nucleotides to both a V gene segment and a J gene segment was required. A rearrangement counted as productive if the CDR3 had no stop codons and remained in frame with V and J, and every other rearrangement counted as non-productive. Following IMGT convention, CDR3 was defined as the stretch from the second conserved V-encoded cysteine to the conserved J-encoded phenylalanine. The earlier analysis of 587 of the donors excluded any sequence lacking an unambiguous match to a single V gene segment. In an earlier analysis of some 590 of the donors, a V segment was called functional when productive rearrangements were above 56.7%, and segregating when the standard deviation between donors exceeded 5%. A statistical classification framework was developed to diagnose cytomegalovirus status using the catalog of TCR beta chain sequences. In a later analysis, TCR nucleotide sequences were compared against IMGT/GENE-DB human TR gene sequences so that V and J genes could be assigned. The TCRdist pipeline was used in a later analysis to assign CDR3 sequences and most-parsimonious VDJ recombination scenarios. In a later analysis, every TCR beta chain was defined by the combination of its CDR3 amino acid sequence and its V-gene family, and reads without a unique V-gene family were dropped. To address suspected cross-contamination and a sequencing artifact, a later analysis removed approximately 590 highly shared, low-generation-probability nucleotide sequences. In a later analysis, a clonal expansion index for each public chain was calculated from normalized within-repertoire ranks of inferred template counts. In a later analysis, generation probabilities were computed with a VDJ recombination model fitted to out-of-frame rearrangements, and the resulting probabilities were checked against IGoR. A later analysis scored TCR-TCR, TCR-HLA and TCR-CMV co-occurrence with hypergeometric tests, applying a repertoire-size bias correction to TCR pairs. A later analysis estimated false discovery rates by permuting HLA or CMV assignments 20 times. In a later analysis, co-occurring TCRs were grouped using DBSCAN, with TCRdist sequence similarity added in when clustering inside HLA-allele-positive subsets. For co-occurrence clustering, repertoires with fewer than 30,000 or more than 120,000 public chains were excluded, along with a handful of repertoires with anomalous nucleotide sharing. TCRdb re-hosts the immuneACCESS table, in-frame sequences only. Its copies lack some clones; in the studies checked, an unresolved V gene accounts for under half of them, and the cause for the rest is not known. The V and J calls and clone size come from that table; D and trimming were worked out from the DNA. Recorded for this sample are 160,000 or so clones; roughly 80% of them occurred a single time. Approximately 1.2% of the sample belongs to the ten largest clones.

About this clone itself: Its target antigen remains unknown. No qualities accompany the bases; no much larger clone lies one base away.

From cysteine to phenylalanine, the CDR3 is 15 amino acids long. CDR3 DNA only is kept here, 45 bases in frame from base 1. Taken from the germline V gene, the CDR1 and CDR2 loops are SGHTA and FQGNSA. Trimming removed 3 bases from V and 4 bases from J, leaving 16 bases between the germline ends. In total, over 600 healthy bone marrow donors made up the cohort. All cohort members were sampled while nominally healthy, although unrecorded immune exposures were likely present. The donor tested CMV seropositive and was one of the 289 seropositive cohort members. Each donor provided a peripheral blood sample, and peripheral blood mononuclear cells were used for TCR beta sequencing. Genomic DNA extraction from the blood cell samples was performed with the Qiagen DNeasy Blood Extraction Kit.

The sequence is built from TRBV7-2 and TRBJ2-7; TRBD2 is possibly the D segment (6 matching bases). The source is a man in his fifties or sixties in good health and CMV-seropositive. What was sequenced was PBMCs. The sequence in DNA is TGTGCCAGCAGCTTGGGGCTAGCGCCGATGTACGAGCAGTACTTC. Its protein reads: CASSLGLAPMYEQYF.